This note documents a single T cell receptor beta chain sequence. The specificity of this receptor is unknown. No base quality information exists; no much larger clone differs at one position. The data were obtained in a study of T cells in Graves' hyperthyroidism and ophthalmopathy (dated by TCRdb to about 2019). Notes on the research overall: TCR V-J signatures able to tell the groups apart were searched for in a discovery cohort of 95 or so patients, of whom more than 40 had Graves' ophthalmopathy and 57 had stable Graves' hyperthyroidism. An independent validation cohort of under 20 hyperthyroidism patients and about 16 patients who later progressed to ophthalmopathy tested prospective prediction of ophthalmopathy. The approximately 90 discovery patients were divided at random into training and test sets in a 7:3 ratio. In addition, the study compared T-cell repertoires in thyroid tissue and in blood from roughly 6 Graves' hyperthyroidism patients. After blood sampling, hyperthyroidism patients were treated with methimazole at a starting dose of 30 mg daily, and ophthalmopathy patients were treated with high-dose intravenous methylprednisolone. The paper reports TCR Vbeta CDR3 sequencing of about 140 peripheral blood samples: around 45 ophthalmopathy, fewer than 80 hyperthyroidism and around 17 progressor patients.

Study-wide findings and limitations: No statistical method was used to set the sample size in advance, and investigators knew the group allocation. A model built on a 13 V-J signature distinguished ophthalmopathy from stable hyperthyroidism, reaching roughly 88% sensitivity and approximately 81% specificity in cross-validation and 80%/75% in testing. Most expanded thyroid clonotypes (frequency above 0.001) were also detected in blood, suggesting blood repertoires may reflect thyroid immune responses. In validation, the model predicted progression to ophthalmopathy a median of about 6 months before onset, with approximately 71% sensitivity and 72.22% specificity.

Stable Graves' hyperthyroidism was defined as no progression to ophthalmopathy during 18 months of follow-up. Hyperthyroidism patients were newly diagnosed, had a disease duration of under 2 months, and were aged 18 to 65 years. Exclusion was applied to patients with uncontrolled infections, other autoimmune diseases, pregnancy or lactation. Diagnoses were established on the basis of clinical symptoms, serum thyroxine and TRAb, thyroid ultrasound, and orbital computed tomography. Total RNA was extracted using Trizol reagent, and RNA quality was assessed on an Agilent 2100 Bioanalyzer. TCR beta CDR3 regions were amplified from RNA transcripts. For the first round of RT-PCR on the TCR CDR3, the HTBI primer set was used together with the Qiagen OneStep RT-PCR kit. Libraries were constructed in a second round of multiplex PCR, after which size selection and purification were performed. Paired-end sequencing of the libraries was performed with 100 bp reads on an Illumina HiSeq2000. Under the source paper's analysis protocol: SOAPnuke was used to process the raw data, with reads discarded if the reads contained adapters or uncalled bases, had a mean Phred below 15, or lacked an exact constant-primer or identifier match. High-quality paired reads were merged using COPE v1.2.5, and each unique nucleotide sequence was defined as a clonotype. Clonotypes were aligned to IMGT TRBV, TRBD and TRBJ reference segments using MiTCR v1.1. The analysis included only V-J combinations with a frequency above 0.0001, which together covered around 99% of the repertoires. A TCS score was defined as the ratio of F50 (clonal expansion) to E x V (chaos), with BLOSUM62-based TCRdist applied between CDR3 peptides within each V-J. Welch's t-statistics and random forest reduced fewer than 550 V-J features to 13, which were used in a naive Bayes classifier (R e1071). TCRdb handled the public reads itself, with Q25 trimming in fastp and clone calling in MiXCR, and kept productive beta chains. Identical CDR3 protein sequences are pooled into one entry, listed with their most common genes and DNA. The V and J calls reflect TCRdb's pipeline rather than the authors' work. Present in this sample are about 560,000 distinct CDR3 sequences, 40% to 55% of which were seen just once. The ten largest clones add up to 8.2% of the sample.

What was sequenced was peripheral blood or thyroid tissue (not recorded which). This receptor was identified in a woman between 18 and 29 years old with Graves' hyperthyroidism. Donor details come from another sample of the same person, matched by shared clones.

The CDR3 sequence is CASRSGLTYNSPLHF. The DNA is as follows: TGTGCCAGCAGGTCGGGACTGACATATAATTCACCCCTCCACTTT. The chain is made from TRBV2 and TRBJ1-6; possibly the D gene is TRBD1, per 5 matching bases. The germline V gene encodes CDR1 SNHLY and CDR2 FYNNEI. The CDR3 has 15 amino acids, counting the end cysteine and phenylalanine. Kept here is only the CDR3 DNA, which spans 45 bases and is read in frame from base 1. The V end loses 6 bases and the J end loses 4 bases, and a stretch of 13 bases separates them.